The subject of this entry is one TCR beta chain. In assigning cohorts, the study relied on participant-reported clinical history. Recovered Cohort 3 donors showed two negative PCRs, clearance, or symptom resolution. The entry originates in a study of blood T cell repertoires in COVID-19. Study as a whole: PBMCs, B-cell-depleted T cells, or T cells were the source of the cDNA or gDNA that made up the material.

Per the authors' pipeline: Estimated nucleated cell counts came from reference gene primer amplification. This table comes from immunoSEQ multiplex PCR, and its TCRdb copy is limited to in-frame clones, with some not included. V and J calls and clone size come straight from that table; D and trimming were deduced from the DNA. The sample holds about 46,000 clones; more than 85% are singletons and the top ten take around 3.1%. The clonotype was recovered from a woman in her forties or fifties who had recovered from COVID-19. The specimen sequenced was PBMCs or T cells enriched from blood (not recorded which).

CDR3 sequence reads: CASSLGRLAGITDTQYF. CDR3 sequence (DNA): TGTGCCAGCAGCTTAGGCCGTCTAGCGGGGATAACAGATACGCAGTATTTT. This sequence joins TRBV13 and TRBJ2-3; 9 nucleotides line up with TRBD2. The CDR3 consists of 17 residues. J lost 3 bases, V lost 0 bases, and 7 bases had no gene match. Germline V gene sequence: CDR1 PRHDT, CDR2 FYEKMQ (reference sequence).